The next 20 T cell receptor beta chains were all read from a single sample in a study of human T cells and chemical hapten exposure. Via MiXCR, TCRdb re-called the RACE reads, giving one row per CDR3 protein. In the table there are 62,000 or so distinct CDR3 sequences, 11% of which are singletons. The time point was: patch test 3, about 24 weeks after DPC sensitization. Treatment of the sample: therapeutic diphenylcyclopropenone sensitization with weekly scalp DPC. Sample: whole blood, taken in connection with sensitization to the hapten diphenylcyclopropenone (DPC). These receptors were collected from a woman in her 30s with alopecia areata. Some clones in this sample may be carry-over from other donors' samples.

Ten or more counts support this clonotype. The V and J genes are TRBV4-2 and TRBJ1-1; 9 positions match TRBD1. V was clipped by 3 bases and J by 1 base; unmatched bases: 3. This CDR3 is 15 amino acids long. CDR1 is LGHNA, CDR2 YNFKEQ, per germline. CDR3 region: CASSHRGQGNTEAFF. Written as DNA, the CDR3 is TGTGCCAGCAGCCATCGGGGACAGGGGAACACTGAAGCTTTCTTT.

This clonotype came up many times. The chain is built from TRBV6-5 and TRBJ1-2, with TRBD1 identical over 9 bases. CDR3 length: 15 amino acids. Germline lookup yields CDR1 MNHEY and CDR2 SVGAGI. The junction had 7 bases not matched to a gene; V was cut back by 1 base and J by 7 bases. The CDR3 DNA follows: TGTGCCAGCAGTTACTACGCACAGGGGGCCGGTGGCTACACCTTC. This sequence encodes CASSYYAQGAGGYTF.

The chain is built from TRBV24-1 and TRBJ2-3; possibly TRBD2 for D (5 bases). This CDR3 has 13 residues. CDR1 is KGHDR and CDR2 is SFDVKD in the germline V gene. With 5 bases removed from V and 9 bases from J, the gap between germline ends came to 14 bases. CDR3 bases: TGTGCCACCAGTGTTAATATGGGAGACACGCAGTATTTT. Its translation: CATSVNMGDTQYF.

The chain joins TRBV6-5 to TRBJ2-1, with unresolved D. This CDR3 contains 12 residues. Germline CDR1 reads MNHEY; CDR2 reads SVGAGI. V was clipped by 6 bases and J by 2 bases, with 5 bases between them. The CDR3 loop is CASRRTYNEQFF. CDR3 bases: TGTGCCAGCAGGAGGACCTACAATGAGCAGTTCTTC.

In this sample, this clonotype turned up a few times. The gene calls are TRBV7-2 and TRBJ1-1; 8 nucleotides line up with TRBD1. The CDR3 runs 15 residues. J was trimmed by 2 bases and V by 6 bases; bases with no gene match: 8. Germline V gene lookup returns CDR1 SGHTA and CDR2 FQGNSA. This CDR3 reads CASSRTGRRNTEAFF. In nucleotides, the CDR3 is TGTGCCAGCAGTCGGACAGGGAGAAGAAACACTGAAGCTTTCTTT.

V is TRBV15 and J is TRBJ2-1; 7 bases are a match to TRBD2. CDR3 size: 13 residues. Germline V lookup: CDR1 LNHNV, CDR2 YYDKDF (reference sequence). V trimming: 5 bases; J trimming: 7 bases; junction bases outside the gene matches: 5. The CDR3 here is CATSSRDYNEQFF. CDR3 bases: TGTGCCACCAGCTCCCGGGACTATAATGAGCAGTTCTTC.

This clonotype has a handful of counts. The chain combines TRBV2 with TRBJ2-5, with TRBD1 as a possible D gene (6 bases). Trimming stripped 6 bases from V and 3 bases from J, with 20 bases between. The CDR3 covers 16 residues. Germline-derived CDR1 and CDR2 are SNHLY and FYNNEI. The CDR3 sequence: CASSLRSGTIKETQYF. The DNA of the CDR3 is TGTGCCAGCAGCCTTCGGTCCGGGACAATTAAAGAGACCCAGTACTTC.

The V call is TRBV20-1, the J call TRBJ2-2; D uncertain. The CDR3 sequence is 14 residues long. Germline lookup yields CDR1 DFQATT and CDR2 SNEGSKA (reference sequence). V gave up 0 bases and J gave up 1 base, with 6 bases separating them. CDR3 bases: TGCAGTGCTAGAGATAATGGGAACACCGGGGAGCTGTTTTTT. Translating it yields CSARDNGNTGELFF.

The chain joins TRBV5-6 to TRBJ2-1, with 8 bases that match TRBD1. Trimming cost V 3 bases and J 0 bases; bases outside gene matches: 5. The germline CDR1 and CDR2 sequences are SGHDT and YYEEEE. The CDR3 covers 16 residues. For the CDR3, the DNA is TGTGCCAGCAGCTGGGGACAGGTACGCTCCTACAATGAGCAGTTCTTC. Translated: CASSWGQVRSYNEQFF.

Only a few counts were recorded for this clonotype. This rearrangement joins TRBV7-9 to TRBJ1-3; D unclear. Trimming removed 5 bases at V and 3 bases at J, with 11 bases between. The germline gives CDR1 SEHNR, CDR2 FQNEAQ (reference sequence). The CDR3 runs to 14 residues. In nucleotides, the CDR3 is TGTGCCAGCAGCGCACAGTTACTTGGAAACACCATATATTTT. The encoded protein is CASSAQLLGNTIYF.

This clonotype showed up just a few times. The chain links TRBV27 to TRBJ2-7; D is unclear. The germline V and J ends were trimmed by 2 bases and 4 bases, with 15 bases remaining between them. The germline V gene has CDR1 MNHEY and CDR2 SMNVEV (reference sequence). The CDR3 is 15 amino acids. The CDR3 DNA reads TGTGCCAGCAGTTTAAACGCTCTGTTCGGGTACGAGCAGTACTTC. This encodes CASSLNALFGYEQYF.

The chain is built from TRBV11-2 and TRBJ1-4; D possibly corresponds to TRBD1 (5 bases). V lost 5 bases to trimming and J lost 6 bases, with 13 bases between them. Germline V gene sequence: CDR1 SGHAT, CDR2 FQNNGV. CDR3 length: 14 residues. The CDR3 region is CASSPYTGDEKLFF. The CDR3 region has the DNA TGTGCCAGCAGCCCTTATACGGGGGATGAAAAACTGTTTTTT.

The table lists this clonotype with a few counts. The chain joins TRBV19 to TRBJ2-1; D tentatively reads TRBD1 or TRBD2 (5 bases each). The V end lost 0 bases, the J end lost 2 bases, and 14 bases lay between the germline ends. This CDR3 region has 17 residues. Germline V CDR1 and CDR2: LNHDA, SQIVND (reference sequence). The CDR3 is CASSIDQGAAAYNEQFF. For the CDR3, the DNA is TGTGCCAGTAGTATAGATCAGGGAGCGGCAGCCTACAATGAGCAGTTCTTC.

The gene calls are TRBV20-1 and TRBJ2-6; D may be TRBD2 (6 bases). The germline gives CDR1 DFQATT, CDR2 SNEGSKA (reference sequence). V lost 3 bases and J lost 2, with 11 bases in between. The CDR3 spans 15 residues. The CDR3 DNA is TGCAGTGCTAGTCTCGGCGGGACTGGGGCCAACGTCCTGACTTTC. This codes for CSASLGGTGANVLTF.

This clonotype was seen only a few times. The rearrangement uses TRBV5-5 and TRBJ2-1; 8 nucleotides agree with TRBD1. The germline CDR1 and CDR2 sequences are SGHKS and YYEKEE (reference sequence). With V trimmed by 1 base and J by 2 bases, 5 bases remained unmatched. The CDR3 spans 16 residues. CDR3 protein: CASSLNRGNTYNEQFF. In nucleotides, the CDR3 is TGTGCCAGCAGCTTGAACAGGGGGAACACCTACAATGAGCAGTTCTTC.

In regard to this clonotype: A much larger clone sits a single nucleotide away, making a read error possible. This chain links TRBV13 with TRBJ1-4; D perhaps matches TRBD1 (5 bases). CDR3 length equals 14 residues. The V end lost 4 bases, the J end lost 8 bases, and 14 bases lay between the germline ends. Germline V lookup: CDR1 PRHDT, CDR2 FYEKMQ (reference sequence). The CDR3: CASSWQQGEEKLFF. CDR3 sequence (DNA): TGTGCCAGCAGCTGGCAGCAGGGAGAAGAAAAACTGTTTTTT.

This clonotype appeared many times. The chain combines TRBV7-7 with TRBJ2-5; either TRBD1 or TRBD2 may supply D (5 bases each). Germline V gives CDR1 SSHAT, CDR2 FNYEAQ (reference sequence). V lost 5 bases to trimming and J lost 0 bases, with 10 bases between them. The CDR3 loop spans 14 amino acids. The CDR3, as DNA: TGTGCCAGCAGCCAGGGACCGTACCAAGAGACCCAGTACTTC. Translating it yields CASSQGPYQETQYF. The full variable domain, its missing parts supplied by reference TRBV7-7 and TRBJ2-5, is GAGVSQSPRYKVTKRGQDVTLRCDPISSHATLYWYQQALGQGPEFLTYFNYEAQPDKSGLPSDRFSAERPEGSISTLTIQRTEQRDSAMYRCASSQGPYQETQYFGPGTRLLVL.

This clonotype was detected many times. The chain links TRBV27 to TRBJ1-6; D unresolved. The CDR3 runs 12 residues. CDR1 and CDR2 (germline): MNHEY, SMNVEV (reference sequence). V lost 3 bases and J lost 8, with 5 bases in between. CDR3 sequence: CASSFGDSPLHF. The CDR3 DNA reads as TGTGCCAGCAGTTTCGGAGATTCACCCCTCCACTTT.

In regard to this clonotype: The conserved closing phenylalanine or tryptophan is absent in this CDR3, likely reflecting a read error. This rearrangement joins TRBV7-3 to TRBJ1-1; no clear D. The V and J ends lost 1 base and 0 bases respectively, with 9 bases between them. The CDR3 runs 15 residues. CDR1 and CDR2 from the germline V gene are SGHTA and FQGTGA. The chain's CDR3 is CASSLSPGLNTEAFL. The DNA for the CDR3 is TGTGCCAGCAGCTTAAGCCCGGGGTTGAACACTGAAGCTTTCCTT.

This clonotype was observed many times. The gene calls are TRBV20-1 and TRBJ1-2; unclear D gene. Germline loops: CDR1 DFQATT, CDR2 SNEGSKA (reference sequence). The CDR3 has 13 amino acids. V shed 3 bases and J shed 4 bases, with 12 bases lying between them. As DNA, the CDR3 is TGCAGTGCTAGTCCCGCGGCTAGCTATGGCTACACCTTC. The encoded protein is CSASPAASYGYTF.